These 27 T cell receptor beta chains share one sample of origin, sequenced in a study of CD8+ T cells in alopecia areata. Treatment: oral pan-JAK inhibitor, 5-10 mg twice daily. Following extraction, RNA underwent reverse transcription to cDNA, which served as the sequencing template. Only in-frame clones appear in the TCRdb table, and some are missing; sequencing was by immunoSEQ multiplex PCR. The table records some 170,000 clones, less than 75% of them present only once. The sample here was CD4+ T cells sorted from blood, taken at approximately week 56, from a patient treated with tofacitinib. Receptor source: a human donor with alopecia areata.

This clone was picked up a small number of times. The chain uses TRBV29-1 and TRBJ2-3; maybe TRBD1 (6 bases). Germline CDR1 is SQVTM and CDR2 is ANQGSEA. The CDR3 is 12 residues long. Trimming took off 5 bases at V and 7 bases at J, with 13 bases between the two ends. The CDR3 nucleotides read TGCAGCGTTAATGCCCAGGGGCATACGCAGTATTTT. This gives the protein CSVNAQGHTQYF.

This clone was observed once. The rearrangement joins TRBV7-9 to TRBJ2-2, with D perhaps matching TRBD2 (6 bases). This CDR3 contains 12 residues. The germline gives CDR1 SEHNR, CDR2 FQNEAQ (reference sequence). V gave up 6 bases and J gave up 10 bases, with 12 bases separating them. The CDR3 DNA is TGTGCCAGCAGGGACACTAGCACGGAGCTGTTTTTT. Protein: CASRDTSTELFF.

The genes are TRBV29-1 and TRBJ2-3, with D possibly TRBD1 on 6 matching bases. Looked up from germline, CDR1 is SQVTM and CDR2 is ANQGSEA. The V end was cut by 8 bases, the J end by 2 bases, with 11 bases between. CDR3 size: 12 residues. CDR3 coding DNA: TGCAGCCCCAGGGACACCACAGATACGCAGTATTTT. Protein product: CSPRDTTDTQYF.

This chain joins TRBV27 and TRBJ2-7; the D is unclear. V was trimmed by 4 bases and J by 1 base, leaving 8 bases between them. The germline CDR1 and CDR2 sequences are MNHEY and SMNVEV (reference sequence). The CDR3 sequence is 13 residues long. This CDR3 reads CASSWADSYEQYF. The CDR3 coding sequence is TGTGCCAGCAGTTGGGCAGATTCCTACGAGCAGTACTTC.

This clone came up a few times. The CDR3 loop is CAIRGRLLGYGYTF. CDR3 nucleotides: TGTGCCATCAGGGGGCGCCTCCTGGGCTATGGCTACACCTTC. J is TRBJ1-2 and V is TRBV10-3, with D possibly being TRBD1 (5 bases). Germline CDR1 is ENHRY and CDR2 is SYGVKD. The CDR3 is made up of 14 amino acids. Between the trimmed V and J ends, which lost 6 bases and 4 bases, there was a span of 15 bases.

The V and J genes are TRBV9 and TRBJ2-1; 9 bases fit TRBD1. The CDR3 runs to 14 residues. V dropped 4 bases and J dropped 7; count of bases not matched to a gene: 6. CDR1 and CDR2 from the germline V gene are SGDLS and YYNGEE. The chain's CDR3 is CASSLGTGYNEQFF. Here the CDR3 DNA reads TGTGCCAGCAGCCTTGGGACAGGGTATAATGAGCAGTTCTTC.

This clone was seen a few times. The chain employs TRBV12-5 and TRBJ2-7, with TRBD1 identical over 10 bases. This CDR3 has 15 residues. V dropped 6 bases and J dropped 6; count of bases not matched to a gene: 11. From germline, CDR1 is LGHNT and CDR2 FRNRAP. CDR3 protein: CASGPPPGQGFEQYF. The CDR3, as DNA: TGTGCTAGTGGCCCCCCCCCGGGACAGGGGTTCGAGCAGTACTTC.

The chain is built from TRBV7-2 and TRBJ2-2; maybe TRBD1 (5 bases). Germline values: CDR1 SGHTA, CDR2 FQGNSA. V was clipped by 1 base and J by 4 bases, with 13 bases between them. The CDR3 is 16 amino acids. This chain's CDR3 is CASSLGSTVGTGELFF. DNA for the CDR3: TGTGCCAGCAGCTTAGGGTCGACAGTGGGCACCGGGGAGCTGTTTTTT.

The table lists this clone with a few counts. The chain combines TRBV15 with TRBJ2-5, with 9 bases aligning to TRBD1. The CDR3 covers 14 residues. The V gene's germline CDR1 is LNHNV and CDR2 YYDKDF (reference sequence). V lost 8 bases to trimming and J lost 6 bases; unmatched junction nucleotides: 10. The chain's CDR3 is CATHGTGLGKTQYF. As DNA, the CDR3 is TGTGCCACCCACGGGACAGGGTTAGGAAAGACCCAGTACTTC.

A single count supports this clone. The rearrangement links TRBV6-5 to TRBJ2-7, with 7 positions matching TRBD2. Per germline, CDR1 MNHEY and CDR2 SVGAGI. V lost 0 bases, J lost 2 bases, and 4 bases stayed unmatched. This CDR3 is 15 amino acids long. The CDR3, as DNA: TGTGCCAGCAGTTACTCGGGGACTACGACCTACGAGCAGTACTTC. Translating gives CASSYSGTTTYEQYF.

This chain links TRBV12-2 with TRBJ2-7. TRBV12-2 is termed a pseudogene. CDR3 length: 14 amino acids. As DNA, the CDR3 is TGTGCAAGTCGCCCCCGGACGGACTCCTACGAGCAGTACTTC. It translates to CASRPRTDSYEQYF.

The count of this clone is one. The CDR3 sequence is CSVGQGRNTEAFF. The CDR3 nucleotides read TGCAGCGTTGGACAGGGTAGGAACACTGAAGCTTTCTTT. V and J are TRBV29-1 and TRBJ1-1, with 7 bases that match TRBD1. The V gene end was trimmed by 4 bases and the J gene end by 1 base; junction bases not matched to a gene: 3. The CDR3 has 13 residues. Looked up from germline, CDR1 is SQVTM and CDR2 is ANQGSEA.

This chain joins TRBV2 and TRBJ1-3; D might be TRBD1 (5 bases). Germline V CDR1 and CDR2: SNHLY, FYNNEI. V was trimmed by 8 bases and J by 0 bases, leaving 20 bases between them. The CDR3 runs 17 residues. The CDR3 sequence is CASVSEGPRGSGNTIYF. In DNA, the CDR3 is TGTGCCAGCGTCTCTGAGGGGCCTCGGGGCTCTGGAAACACCATATATTTT.

The rearrangement links TRBV30 to TRBJ2-1; perhaps TRBD2 as D (6 bases). With 3 bases removed from V and 5 bases from J, the gap between germline ends came to 14 bases. The CDR3 loop spans 14 amino acids. Germline-derived CDR1 and CDR2 are GTSNPN and SVGIG (reference sequence). CDR3 residues: CAWRRRRANNEQFF. The DNA for the CDR3 is TGTGCCTGGAGGAGGCGGAGGGCCAACAATGAGCAGTTCTTC. The full variable domain, in which reference TRBV30 and TRBJ2-1 provide the parts outside the CDR3, is SQTIHQWPATLVQPVGSPLSLECTVEGTSNPNLYWYRQAAGRGLQLLFYSVGIGQISSEVPQNLSASRPQDRQFILSSKKLLLSDSGFYLCAWRRRRANNEQFFGPGTRLTVL.

This clone was found a few times. V and J are TRBV15 and TRBJ1-3, with 8 bases aligning to TRBD1. The CDR3 length is 14 residues. V gave up 2 bases and J gave up 3 bases; unmatched junction bases: 0. Germline assignment: CDR1 LNHNV and CDR2 YYDKDF (reference sequence). CDR3 nucleotide sequence: TGTGCCACCAGCAGAACAGGGGGTGGAAACACCATATATTTT. Protein product: CATSRTGGGNTIYF.

The CDR3 reads CSVDRRAQGYTF. The CDR3 DNA is TGCAGCGTTGATCGGAGGGCTCAGGGCTACACCTTC. This sequence joins TRBV29-1 and TRBJ1-2; no definite D call. Trimming shortened V by 3 bases and J by 8 bases, and 13 bases separated the two germline ends. The length of the CDR3 is 12 residues. CDR1 is SQVTM, CDR2 ANQGSEA, per germline.

A few counts support this clone. This chain joins TRBV5-1 and TRBJ2-3, with 8 nucleotides matching TRBD2. This CDR3 has 15 amino acids. Trimming at V came to 4 bases and at J to 2 bases, leaving 6 bases not matched to a gene. Germline loops: CDR1 SGHRS, CDR2 YFSETQ. The CDR3 sequence is CASSPQRGNTDTQYF. The CDR3 bases are TGCGCCAGCAGCCCGCAGCGGGGGAACACAGATACGCAGTATTTT.

This clone was counted between two and nine times. V gene TRBV7-8 combines with J gene TRBJ2-5; the D is unclear. This CDR3 spans 14 amino acids. The germline V gene has CDR1 SGHVS and CDR2 FQNEAQ. The V end was cut by 6 bases, the J end by 2 bases, with 13 bases between. The CDR3 is CASSGVGSQETQYF. CDR3 nucleotides: TGTGCCAGCAGTGGCGTGGGCAGTCAAGAGACCCAGTACTTC.

The chain recombines TRBV6-5 with TRBJ2-7; D call uncertain. Between the trimmed V and J ends, which lost 7 bases and 3 bases, there was a span of 7 bases. Germline CDR1 MNHEY, CDR2 SVGAGI. The length of the CDR3 is 11 residues. The CDR3 bases are TGTGCCAGCACGGACGGCTACGAGCAGTACTTC. This translates into CASTDGYEQYF.

The V call is TRBV6-5, the J call TRBJ2-1, with 8 bases that match TRBD1. The V and J ends lost 5 bases and 4 bases, in that order; junction bases with no gene match: 4. The CDR3 is made up of 14 amino acids. The V gene's germline CDR1 is MNHEY and CDR2 SVGAGI. The CDR3 spells CASSDRGPYNEQFF. CDR3 nucleotide sequence: TGTGCCAGCAGTGACAGGGGCCCGTACAATGAGCAGTTCTTC.

This sequence joins TRBV2 and TRBJ1-2, with TRBD1 as a possible D gene (5 bases). With 6 bases removed from V and 7 bases from J, the gap between germline ends came to 9 bases. Germline CDR1 reads SNHLY; CDR2 reads FYNNEI. This CDR3 has 11 amino acids. The CDR3 DNA sequence: TGTGCCAGCAGCCAGGGAAGTGGCTACACCTTC. It encodes CASSQGSGYTF.

The V call is TRBV30, the J call TRBJ1-2; no clear D. V was shortened by 0 bases and J by 2 bases, with 7 bases between the two germline ends. Germline V gene data show CDR1 as GTSNPN and CDR2 as SVGIG (reference sequence). The CDR3 sequence is 13 residues long. The CDR3 sequence is CAWSVDENYGYTF. As DNA, the CDR3 is TGTGCCTGGAGTGTAGACGAGAACTATGGCTACACCTTC.

V and J are TRBV7-9 and TRBJ1-2, with D hard to call. The CDR3 loop spans 14 amino acids. V lost 1 base to trimming and J lost 3 bases, with 9 bases between them. From germline, CDR1 is SEHNR and CDR2 FQNEAQ (reference sequence). CDR3 sequence reads: CASSLVLSDYGYTF. The DNA of the CDR3 is TGTGCCAGCAGCTTAGTCCTAAGCGACTATGGCTACACCTTC.

The chain uses TRBV10-3 and TRBJ2-2; D is possibly TRBD2 (5 bases). This CDR3 has 16 amino acids. Per germline, CDR1 ENHRY and CDR2 SYGVKD. V lost 3 bases, J lost 0 bases, and 11 bases lay in between. In nucleotides, the CDR3 is TGTGCCATCAGTGAAGTCCCGGGGTCGAACACCGGGGAGCTGTTTTTT. Its protein is CAISEVPGSNTGELFF.

As DNA, the CDR3 is TGTGCCAGCAGCCAACTCGGCCGGGTAAAGGATGAAAAACTGTTTTTT. Amino acid sequence: CASSQLGRVKDEKLFF. The rearrangement joins TRBV4-2 to TRBJ1-4; no definite D call. Trimming pared 2 bases from V and 6 bases from J, leaving 16 bases between. Germline CDR1 LGHNA, CDR2 YNFKEQ. This CDR3 has 16 residues.

In its sample, this clone was seen once. V is TRBV29-1 and J is TRBJ2-3; D ambiguous. V lost 3 bases, J lost 2 bases, and 9 bases lay in between. Germline values: CDR1 SQVTM, CDR2 ANQGSEA. The CDR3 contains 13 residues. The CDR3 region is CSVDWGNTDTQYF. The CDR3 bases are TGCAGCGTTGATTGGGGAAACACAGATACGCAGTATTTT.

This clone has only a few counts. The CDR3 sequence is CASSEVAGYAETYGYTF. CDR3 in DNA: TGTGCCAGCAGTGAGGTGGCGGGATATGCCGAAACCTATGGCTACACCTTC. This sequence joins TRBV6-1 and TRBJ1-2; the D is unclear. The CDR3 contains 17 residues. From germline, CDR1 is MNHNS and CDR2 SASEGT. V lost 3 bases, J lost 4 bases, and 21 bases lay in between.